The present T cell receptor (beta chain) was sequenced within a study of identical twins. This clonotype was seen more than once but under ten times. TCRdb analysed the 5' RACE reads with MiXCR anew, one entry per CDR3 protein. The table shows approximately 590,000 distinct CDR3 sequences, with 9% to 10% occurring only once. This same sample was also taken into another study, of yellow fever vaccine responses in identical twins. As that study records: Among the twins, the vaccine T cell response reportedly seemed partly convergent and partly personalized.

This sequence was found in a woman between 18 and 29 years old in good health. Sequenced material: PBMCs.

The CDR3 loop reads CASSLAGPKETQYF. As DNA, the CDR3 is TGTGCCAGCTCACTAGCGGGACCAAAAGAGACCCAGTACTTC. The chain links TRBV16 to TRBJ2-5; 10 nucleotides line up with TRBD2. CDR1 is KGHSY and CDR2 is FQNENV in the germline V gene. The CDR3 is 14 residues long. V was pared by 8 bases and J by 3 bases, with 6 bases of the junction left unmatched.